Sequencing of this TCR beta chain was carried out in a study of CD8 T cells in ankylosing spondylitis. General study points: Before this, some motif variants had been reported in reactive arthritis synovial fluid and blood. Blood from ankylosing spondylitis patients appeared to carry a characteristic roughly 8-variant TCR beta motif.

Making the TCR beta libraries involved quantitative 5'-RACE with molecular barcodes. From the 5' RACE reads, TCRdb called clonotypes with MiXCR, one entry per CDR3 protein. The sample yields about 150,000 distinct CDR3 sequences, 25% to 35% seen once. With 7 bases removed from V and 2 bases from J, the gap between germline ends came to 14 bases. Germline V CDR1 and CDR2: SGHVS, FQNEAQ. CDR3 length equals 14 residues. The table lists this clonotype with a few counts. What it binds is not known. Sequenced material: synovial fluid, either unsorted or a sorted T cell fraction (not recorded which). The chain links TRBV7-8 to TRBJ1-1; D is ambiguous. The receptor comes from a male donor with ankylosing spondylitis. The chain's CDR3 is CASTTSGLNTEAFF. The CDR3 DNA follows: TGTGCCAGCACCACGTCGGGCCTTAACACTGAAGCTTTCTTT.